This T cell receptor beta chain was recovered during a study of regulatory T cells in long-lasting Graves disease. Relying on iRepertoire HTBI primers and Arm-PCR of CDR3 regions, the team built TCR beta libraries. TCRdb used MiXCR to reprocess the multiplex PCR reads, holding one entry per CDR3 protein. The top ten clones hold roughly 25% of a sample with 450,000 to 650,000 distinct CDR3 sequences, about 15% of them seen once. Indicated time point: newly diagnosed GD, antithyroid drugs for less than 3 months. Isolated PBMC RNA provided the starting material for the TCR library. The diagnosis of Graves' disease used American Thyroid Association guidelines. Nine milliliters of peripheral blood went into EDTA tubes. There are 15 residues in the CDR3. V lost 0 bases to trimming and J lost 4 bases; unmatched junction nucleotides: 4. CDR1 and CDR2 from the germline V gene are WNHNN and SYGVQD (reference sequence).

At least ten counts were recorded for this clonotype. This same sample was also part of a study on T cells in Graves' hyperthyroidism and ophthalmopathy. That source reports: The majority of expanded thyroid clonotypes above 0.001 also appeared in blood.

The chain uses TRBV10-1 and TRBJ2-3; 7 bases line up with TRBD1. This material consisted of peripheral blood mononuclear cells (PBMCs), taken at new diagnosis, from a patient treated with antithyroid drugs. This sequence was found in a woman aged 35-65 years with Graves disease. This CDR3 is CASSESKGASDTQYF. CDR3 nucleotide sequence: TGCGCCAGCAGTGAGTCGAAGGGGGCCTCAGATACGCAGTATTTT.